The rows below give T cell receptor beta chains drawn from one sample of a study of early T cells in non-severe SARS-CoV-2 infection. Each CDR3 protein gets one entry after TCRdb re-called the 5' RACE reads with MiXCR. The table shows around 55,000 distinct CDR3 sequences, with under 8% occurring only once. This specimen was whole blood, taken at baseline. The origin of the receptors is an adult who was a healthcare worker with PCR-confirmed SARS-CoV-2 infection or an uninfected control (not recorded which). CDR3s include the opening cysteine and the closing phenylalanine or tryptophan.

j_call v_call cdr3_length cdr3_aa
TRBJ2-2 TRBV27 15 CASSSPRFGTGELFF
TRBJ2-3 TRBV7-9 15 CASTLRGPFRDTQYF
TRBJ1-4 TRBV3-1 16 CASSPLGRASNEKLFF
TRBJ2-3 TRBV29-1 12 CSVDRSTDTQYF
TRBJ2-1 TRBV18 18 CASSPWGLAGVRKDEQFF
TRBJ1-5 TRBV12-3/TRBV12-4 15 CASSPPGQNYQPQHF
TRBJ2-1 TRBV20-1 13 CSAFPSGRNEQFF
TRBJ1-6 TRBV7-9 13 CASSPRGNSPLHF
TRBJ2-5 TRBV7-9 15 CASSPIGGPQETQYF
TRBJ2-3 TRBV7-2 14 CASSLGGATDTQYF
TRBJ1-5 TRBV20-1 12 CSASPGRKPQHF
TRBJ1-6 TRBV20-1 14 CSAKHSSYNSPLHF
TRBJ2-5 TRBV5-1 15 CASSSSPVRKETQYF
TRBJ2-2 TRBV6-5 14 CASSYSTGQGKLFF
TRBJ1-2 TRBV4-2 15 CASSLQGQEPYGYTF
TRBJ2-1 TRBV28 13 CAIGTGPYNEQFF
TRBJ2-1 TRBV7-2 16 CASSLTSGWDHNEQFF
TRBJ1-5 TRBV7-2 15 CGSSLGSGYGTPQHF
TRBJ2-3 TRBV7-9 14 CASSLVVDTDTQYF
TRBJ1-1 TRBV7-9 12 CASSLGETEAFF
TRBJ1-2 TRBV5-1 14 CASSITGGNYGYTF
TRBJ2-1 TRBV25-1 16 CASTPSGSRSYNEQFF
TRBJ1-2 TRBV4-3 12 CASSLGHYGYTF
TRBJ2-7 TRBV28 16 CASTPRWAELSYEQYF
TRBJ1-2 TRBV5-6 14 CASSTGLANYGYTF
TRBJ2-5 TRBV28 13 CASSLIGQETQYF
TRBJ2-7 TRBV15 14 CATSRDQDSYEQYF
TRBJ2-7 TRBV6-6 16 CASSYSVGGGSWEQYF
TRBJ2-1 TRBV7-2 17 CASRPLAGGANRNEQFF
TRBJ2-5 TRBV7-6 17 CASSRTLAGGLQETQYF
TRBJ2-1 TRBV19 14 CASMAQGVNNEQFF
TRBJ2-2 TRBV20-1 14 CSARGLEGTGELFF
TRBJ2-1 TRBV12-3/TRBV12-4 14 CASSFPPQRNEQFF